Following are 17 T cell receptor beta chains from one sample sequenced in a study of T cells in Graves' hyperthyroidism and ophthalmopathy. TCR beta CDR3 sequences were amplified from RNA transcripts. First-round RT-PCR of the TCR CDR3 relied on the HTBI primer set. TCRdb recomputed calls from the multiplex PCR reads with MiXCR, one row per CDR3 protein. The sample includes 250,000 to 400,000 distinct CDR3 sequences, roughly 15% of them seen just once. The sequenced sample was blood. The receptors derive from a woman in her thirties or forties with Graves' ophthalmopathy.

This clonotype was seen only a few times. The chain combines TRBV4-1 with TRBJ1-5, with D uncertain. V lost 4 bases to trimming and J lost 4 bases, with 14 bases between them. Looked up from germline, CDR1 is MGHRA and CDR2 is YSYEKL. The CDR3 runs to 15 residues. The CDR3 is CASSPRGGRNQPQHF. The CDR3 DNA follows: TGCGCCAGCAGCCCCCGCGGCGGACGTAATCAGCCCCAGCATTTT.

In its sample, this clonotype was seen many times. The chain employs TRBV6-5 and TRBJ1-1; D gene unclear. This CDR3 is 16 amino acids long. Looked up from germline, CDR1 is MNHEY and CDR2 is SVGAGI. Trimming removed 0 bases at V and 4 bases at J, with 15 bases between. The CDR3 sequence is CASSYSGGRFSTEAFF. CDR3 DNA sequence: TGTGCCAGCAGTTACTCGGGTGGGCGCTTTAGCACTGAAGCTTTCTTT.

This clonotype was counted a few times. CDR3 sequence: CAISKETEIVGNTIYF. The CDR3 DNA is TGTGCCATCAGTAAAGAGACAGAAATAGTCGGAAACACCATATATTTT. This rearrangement joins TRBV10-3 to TRBJ1-3; weak D call: TRBD1 (5 bases). The CDR3 runs to 16 residues. V was shortened by 5 bases and J by 4 bases, with 18 bases between the two germline ends. Per the germline V gene, CDR1 is ENHRY and CDR2 is SYGVKD.

A few counts support this clonotype. The chain is built from TRBV19 and TRBJ1-5, with 8 bases matching TRBD1. The CDR3 contains 15 residues. CDR1 is LNHDA and CDR2 is SQIVND in the germline V gene (reference sequence). The J segment lost 0 bases and the V segment lost 4 bases, leaving 2 bases of the junction unmatched. In DNA form, the CDR3 reads TGTGCCAGTAGTACCGGACAGGGTAGCAATCAGCCCCAGCATTTT. Encoded protein: CASSTGQGSNQPQHF. The variable domain in full, completed from reference TRBV19 and TRBJ1-5, reads DGGITQSPKYLFRKEGQNVTLSCEQNLNHDAMYWYRQDPGQGLRLIYYSQIVNDFQKGDIAEGYSVSREKKESFPLTVTSAQKNPTAFYLCASSTGQGSNQPQHFGDGTRLSIL.

The sample holds a few counts of this clonotype. The chain links TRBV6-1 to TRBJ2-1, with D uncertain. V was shortened by 5 bases and J by 9 bases, with 11 bases between the two germline ends. The CDR3 has 12 residues. Per the germline V gene, CDR1 is MNHNS and CDR2 is SASEGT. The CDR3 is CASSREVFEQFF. CDR3 nucleotides: TGTGCCAGCAGTCGAGAGGTATTTGAGCAGTTCTTC.

This clonotype occurred a few times. The DNA for the CDR3 is TGCGCCAGAGAGGAGAGCTGGCTCCGCTCCTATGGGCAGTATTTT. As protein: CAREESWLRSYGQYF. The chain is built from TRBV5-1 and TRBJ2-3; the D is unclear. The V end lost 8 bases, the J end lost 11 bases, and 27 bases lay between the germline ends. CDR3 length: 15 amino acids. CDR1 is SGHRS and CDR2 is YFSETQ in the germline V gene. Combining the CDR3 with reference TRBV5-1 and TRBJ2-3 gives the whole variable domain KAGVTQTPRYLIKTRGQQVTLSCSPISGHRSVSWYQQTPGQGLQFLFEYFSETQRNKGNFPGRFSGRQFSNSRSEMNVSTLELGDSALYLCAREESWLRSYGQYFGPGTRLTVL.

This chain links TRBV6-1 with TRBJ2-7, with D possibly TRBD2 on 6 matching bases. Germline CDR1 reads MNHNS; CDR2 reads SASEGT. The CDR3 contains 14 residues. Trimming cost V 6 bases and J 2 bases, with 14 bases left between them. CDR3 sequence: CASRPEGLPYEQYF. Written as DNA, the CDR3 is TGTGCCAGCAGACCGGAGGGCCTTCCCTACGAGCAGTACTTC.

There are many counts of this clonotype. This sequence joins TRBV6-6 and TRBJ2-7; D gene unclear. Germline V gene lookup returns CDR1 MNHNY and CDR2 SVGAGI (reference sequence). This CDR3 region has 14 residues. V lost 1 base, J lost 4 bases, and 11 bases lay in between. The CDR3 region has the DNA TGTGCCAGCAGTTACTTACCCGGAACTTACGAGCAGTACTTC. This sequence encodes CASSYLPGTYEQYF.

This chain connects TRBV6-4 to TRBJ2-3; TRBD2 is a possible D gene (6 bases). The CDR3 loop spans 13 amino acids. Trimming cost V 2 bases and J 3 bases, with 6 bases left between them. CDR1 is MRHNA, CDR2 SNTAGT, per germline. CDR3 protein: CASSDGTTDTQYF. In DNA, the CDR3 is TGTGCCAGCAGTGACGGGACTACAGATACGCAGTATTTT.

This clonotype turned up a few times. This rearrangement joins TRBV12-3 or TRBV12-4 to TRBJ1-5, with 8 bases aligning to TRBD1. V gave up 4 bases and J gave up 2 bases; unmatched junction bases: 13. The CDR3 has 18 amino acids. In nucleotides, the CDR3 is TGTGCCAGCAGTTCGGGCAGGGGGCGCGGGAGTGGCAATCAGCCCCAGCATTTT. Translating gives CASSSGRGRGSGNQPQHF.

J is TRBJ2-5 and V is TRBV20-1; possibly TRBD2 for D (5 bases). Trimming stripped 6 bases from V and 5 bases from J, with 19 bases between. Germline V gene data show CDR1 as DFQATT and CDR2 as SNEGSKA (reference sequence). The CDR3 runs 14 residues. The CDR3 nucleotides are TGCAGTGCGGTACAGCGAGGGTTCGGGGAGACCCAGTACTTC. It translates to CSAVQRGFGETQYF.

As concerns this clonotype: This may be a read error, as it is one base from a much larger clone. The rearrangement joins TRBV6-1 to TRBJ2-3; the D is unclear. Trimming took off 8 bases at V and 2 bases at J, with 17 bases between the two ends. The CDR3 loop spans 15 amino acids. Per germline, CDR1 MNHNS and CDR2 SASEGT. CDR3 in DNA: TGTGCCAGCGGTAGTTCACTGCCCTTCACAGATACGCAGTATTTT. Translation gives CASGSSLPFTDTQYF.

This clonotype was seen many times. The chain carries TRBV11-3 and TRBJ1-5; D is uncertain. Trimming removed 10 bases at V and 0 bases at J, with 28 bases between. This CDR3 has 19 residues. Germline loops: CDR1 SGHNT, CDR2 YENEEA. CDR3 coding DNA: TGTGCCACTCCTTATGCGACGCCCGAAACCCGAGATAGCAATCAGCCCCAGCATTTT. It specifies CATPYATPETRDSNQPQHF.

The chain has TRBV4-2 and TRBJ2-3; D is possibly TRBD1 (6 bases). Trimming left V 4 bases short and J 6 bases short, with 11 bases between. The CDR3 contains 13 residues. The V gene's germline CDR1 is LGHNA and CDR2 YNFKEQ. CDR3: CASSRRRGDTQYF. The DNA for the CDR3 is TGTGCCAGCAGCCGTCGAAGGGGGGATACGCAGTATTTT.

This clonotype was seen repeatedly, ten times or more. V is TRBV28 and J is TRBJ2-4; 12 bases align to TRBD2. Germline CDR1 and CDR2: MDHEN and SYDVKM. J gave up 8 bases and V 5 bases, and 10 bases lay outside the gene matches. The CDR3 contains 16 residues. In DNA, the CDR3 is TGTGCCAGCAGTCCCGGTGGGGCTAGCGGGAGGGACATTCAGTACTTC. It translates to CASSPGGASGRDIQYF.

This clonotype was recorded at least ten times. This rearrangement joins TRBV11-2 to TRBJ2-1; 9 bases match TRBD2. From germline, CDR1 is SGHAT and CDR2 FQNNGV. CDR3 length equals 19 residues. V gave up 4 bases and J gave up 2 bases; unmatched junction bases: 15. The CDR3 sequence is CASSSKIWAGGRPYNEQFF. CDR3 DNA sequence: TGTGCCAGCAGCTCGAAAATATGGGCGGGAGGGCGACCCTACAATGAGCAGTTCTTC.

Concerning this clonotype: The junction differs from germline at one of its ends, possibly a read error. The CDR3 coding sequence is TGTGCTAGCAGCTTAGGACTAGCGGGAGCGTTTTCCGGGGAGCTGTTTTTT. It codes for CASSLGLAGAFSGELFF. The chain is built from TRBV7-6 and TRBJ2-2; 13 positions agree with TRBD2. The CDR3 runs 17 residues. Germline V gene sequence: CDR1 SGHVS, CDR2 FNYEAQ.